This TCR beta chain stems from a study of Tregs in tolerant kidney transplant recipients. Points from the study as a whole: Antigen-driven expansion was suggested because donor-specific Tregs expanded more than all Tregs in tolerant patients.

This CDR3 contains 13 residues. Trimming stripped 5 bases from V and 6 bases from J, with 11 bases between. Germline V gives CDR1 SGHTA, CDR2 FQGTGA. Only in-frame clones appear in the TCRdb table, and some are missing; sequencing was by immunoSEQ multiplex PCR. The sample contains fewer than 80,000 clones, roughly 98% of which appear only once. With regard to this clone: Its target is unknown.

The V gene is TRBV7-3, the J gene TRBJ2-1, with a tentative D call TRBD1 (5 bases). The TCR sequence derives from a human donor who received a combined kidney and bone marrow transplant. Specimen: CD4+ T cells from blood, collected before the transplant. The CDR3 sequence is CASSQKGPNEQFF. CDR3 in DNA: TGTGCCAGCAGCCAAAAGGGGCCCAATGAGCAGTTCTTC.